This T cell receptor beta chain was sequenced for a study of T cell repertoires in MIS-A myocarditis. Clones were read by immunoSEQ multiplex PCR, and TCRdb kept only the in-frame ones, dropping some. The sample lists some 6,100 clones, about four fifths occurring once. The V end lost 5 bases, the J end lost 5 bases, and 12 bases lay between the germline ends. Germline V lookup: CDR1 MDHEN, CDR2 SYDVKM. The CDR3 is 13 residues long. The clonotype was recovered from a man aged 18-30 years with fulminant myocarditis from multisystem inflammatory syndrome in adults (MIS-A) after COVID-19. Sequencing input: interventricular septum heart tissue obtained at autopsy. The chain has TRBV28 and TRBJ1-1; D gene ambiguous. CDR3 loop: CASSQAVLTEAFF. In nucleotides, the CDR3 is TGTGCCAGCAGTCAAGCCGTTTTGACTGAAGCTTTCTTT. Supplemented by reference TRBV28 and TRBJ1-1, the full variable domain reads DVKVTQSSRYLVKRTGEKVFLECVQDMDHENMFWYRQDPGLGLRLIYFSYDVKMKEKGDIPEGYSVSREKKERFSLILESASTNQTSMYLCASSQAVLTEAFFGQGTRLTVV.